These 23 T cell receptor beta chains share one sample of origin, sequenced in a study of blood T cell repertoires in COVID-19. The protocol was immunoSEQ multiplex PCR, while the TCRdb copy is restricted to in-frame clones and leaves out a portion. The repertoire holds about 37,000 clones, with about 90% as singletons. What was sequenced was peripheral blood. Every receptor here comes from a woman older than 75 with acute or convalescent COVID-19.

The rearrangement links TRBV4-1 to TRBJ2-4; the D gene is possibly TRBD1 (5 bases). CDR1 and CDR2 from the germline V gene are MGHRA and YSYEKL. The CDR3 is made up of 14 amino acids. V was cut by 0 bases and J by 8 bases, with 11 bases left in between. DNA for the CDR3: TGCGCCAGCAGCCAAGAAACAGGATCATACATTCAGTACTTC. It yields the protein CASSQETGSYIQYF.

The rearrangement uses TRBV29-1 and TRBJ2-5; the D gene is possibly TRBD2 (5 bases). Trimming shortened V by 4 bases and J by 1 base, and 13 bases separated the two germline ends. This CDR3 has 14 residues. From germline, CDR1 is SQVTM and CDR2 ANQGSEA. The CDR3 region is CSVVDGDIQETQYF. The CDR3 DNA is TGCAGCGTTGTTGACGGGGATATCCAAGAGACCCAGTACTTC. The full variable domain, with the rest looked up from reference TRBV29-1 and TRBJ2-5, is SAVISQKPSRDICQRGTSLTIQCQVDSQVTMMFWYRQQPGQSLTLIATANQGSEATYESGFVIDKFPISRPNLTFSTLTVSNMSPEDSSIYLCSVVDGDIQETQYFGPGTRLLVL.

The chain is built from TRBV7-9 and TRBJ2-3; 11 nucleotides agree with TRBD1. The germline gives CDR1 SEHNR, CDR2 FQNEAQ (reference sequence). Germline trimming cut 5 bases from V and 2 bases from J; bases unmatched to any gene: 6. The CDR3 has 16 amino acids. CDR3 DNA: TGTGCCAGCAGCACCGGGACAGGGGGGGACACAGATACGCAGTATTTT. Its translation: CASSTGTGGDTDTQYF.

This clone was detected once. CDR3 region: CASSREPRGPGELFF. The DNA for the CDR3 is TGCGCCAGCAGCCGGGAGCCGCGGGGGCCCGGGGAGCTGTTTTTT. The chain carries TRBV4-1 and TRBJ2-2, with D possibly TRBD2 on 7 matching bases. The CDR3 contains 15 residues. The V gene's germline CDR1 is MGHRA and CDR2 YSYEKL. Trimming left V 4 bases short and J 6 bases short, with 15 bases between.

The rearrangement links TRBV7-3 to TRBJ2-1, with 11 nucleotides matching TRBD2. Trimming took 2 bases from V and 8 from J; bases not matched to a gene: 2. Germline values: CDR1 SGHTA, CDR2 FQGTGA. The CDR3 spans 14 residues. CDR3 amino acids: CASSLWGLADEQFF. CDR3 nucleotide sequence: TGTGCCAGCAGCTTATGGGGACTAGCGGATGAGCAGTTCTTC.

This clone was seen only a few times. The chain is built from TRBV25-1 and TRBJ1-5; D is uncertain. The CDR3 consists of 14 residues. Between the trimmed V and J ends, which lost 4 bases and 0 bases, there was a span of 7 bases. CDR1 MGHDK and CDR2 SYGVNS come from the germline V gene. The CDR3 region is CASSGGYSNQPQHF. The CDR3 DNA sequence: TGTGCCAGCAGTGGAGGATATAGCAATCAGCCCCAGCATTTT.

The CDR3 spells CASSLWQGAQQNIQYF. The CDR3 DNA reads TGCGCCAGCAGCTTGTGGCAGGGGGCGCAACAGAACATTCAGTACTTC. The chain recombines TRBV5-1 with TRBJ2-4; 8 bases line up with TRBD1. Losses at the gene ends were 1 base for V and 7 bases for J; bases not matched to a gene: 10. Looked up from germline, CDR1 is SGHRS and CDR2 is YFSETQ. CDR3 size: 16 residues.

The chain joins TRBV20-1 to TRBJ1-4, with TRBD1 as a possible D gene (5 bases). Trimming removed 3 bases at V and 8 bases at J, with 10 bases between. CDR3 length: 12 amino acids. Looked up from germline, CDR1 is DFQATT and CDR2 is SNEGSKA (reference sequence). The CDR3: CSASRSGEKLFF. CDR3 sequence (DNA): TGCAGTGCTAGTAGGTCAGGGGAAAAACTGTTTTTT.

V and J are TRBV19 and TRBJ2-1; TRBD2 matches at 13 bases. The CDR3 has 14 amino acids. In germline, CDR1 is LNHDA, CDR2 SQIVND (reference sequence). The V gene end was trimmed by 6 bases and the J gene end by 10 bases; junction bases not matched to a gene: 6. In DNA form, the CDR3 reads TGTGCCAGTAGGCAGACTAGCGGGGGGCCAGAGCAGTTCTTC. Translated, it gives CASRQTSGGPEQFF.

The CDR3 nucleotides read TGTGCCACCCAAGACAGCCTTAGTAATCAGCCCCAGCATTTT. Protein sequence: CATQDSLSNQPQHF. The chain recombines TRBV19 with TRBJ1-5, with TRBD1 as a possible D gene (5 bases). This CDR3 comprises 14 residues. Germline V CDR1 and CDR2: LNHDA, SQIVND (reference sequence). Deletions cut 10 bases from V and 4 bases from J, with 17 bases between.

The rearrangement links TRBV3-1 (or the pseudogene TRBV3-2) to TRBJ2-1; weak D call: TRBD2 (5 bases). The CDR3 runs 16 residues. Trimming shortened V by 0 bases and J by 1 base, and 10 bases separated the two germline ends. CDR1 is LGHDT and CDR2 is YNNKEL in the germline V gene (reference sequence). CDR3 sequence: CASSQDIGVSYNEQFF. The CDR3 DNA reads as TGTGCCAGCAGCCAAGATATCGGGGTATCCTACAATGAGCAGTTCTTC.

The chain carries TRBV5-1 and TRBJ1-2, with a tentative D call TRBD1 (5 bases). The germline gives CDR1 SGHRS, CDR2 YFSETQ. This CDR3 has 14 residues. Trimming removed 3 bases at V and 4 bases at J, with 13 bases between. The CDR3 here is CASSSVQDLYGYTF. In DNA form, the CDR3 reads TGCGCCAGCAGCTCCGTACAGGACCTCTATGGCTACACCTTC.

The chain joins TRBV6-5 to TRBJ1-2, with 9 bases fitting TRBD1. Unmatched junction bases numbered 10, after V lost 7 bases and J lost 4 bases. Germline CDR1 reads MNHEY; CDR2 reads SVGAGI. There are 15 residues in the CDR3. The CDR3 DNA follows: TGTGCCAGCACCGAAAGTACAGGGGGCCCCTATGGCTACACCTTC. Translating gives CASTESTGGPYGYTF.

This chain joins TRBV19 and TRBJ1-5, with unresolved D. The CDR3 runs 13 residues. Trimming cost V 5 bases and J 7 bases, with 12 bases left between them. The V gene's germline CDR1 is LNHDA and CDR2 SQIVND (reference sequence). DNA of the CDR3: TGTGCCAGTAGTCTCAGAGGGTGGCAGCCCCAGCATTTT. Its protein product is CASSLRGWQPQHF. The full variable domain, its missing parts supplied by reference TRBV19 and TRBJ1-5, is DGGITQSPKYLFRKEGQNVTLSCEQNLNHDAMYWYRQDPGQGLRLIYYSQIVNDFQKGDIAEGYSVSREKKESFPLTVTSAQKNPTAFYLCASSLRGWQPQHFGDGTRLSIL.

The chain recombines TRBV2 with TRBJ1-1; D ambiguous. This CDR3 is 14 amino acids long. V gave up 4 bases and J gave up 0 bases, with 9 bases separating them. Germline-derived CDR1 and CDR2 are SNHLY and FYNNEI. CDR3 sequence (DNA): TGTGCCAGCAGTGCTAGAGGGATGAACACTGAAGCTTTCTTT. Encoded protein: CASSARGMNTEAFF.

CDR3 in amino acids: CASSPPGYNEQFF. In DNA, the CDR3 is TGTGCCAGCTCACCCCCGGGTTACAATGAGCAGTTCTTC. The chain is built from TRBV18 and TRBJ2-1; D unclear. V was clipped by 3 bases and J by 4 bases, with 7 bases between them. CDR3 length: 13 residues. Germline CDR1 and CDR2: KGHSH and LQKENI.

The count of this clone is one. The rearrangement joins TRBV2 to TRBJ1-4; TRBD1 matches at 9 bases. This CDR3 has 15 amino acids. Losses at the gene ends were 1 base for V and 6 bases for J; bases not matched to a gene: 3. Germline V lookup: CDR1 SNHLY, CDR2 FYNNEI. For the CDR3, the DNA is TGTGCCAGCAGTGAAGGGGGACAGGGCTATGAAAAACTGTTTTTT. Translation: CASSEGGQGYEKLFF. The whole variable domain, remainder taken from reference TRBV2 and TRBJ1-4, is EPEVTQTPSHQVTQMGQEVILRCVPISNHLYFYWYRQILGQKVEFLVSFYNNEISEKSEIFDDQFSVERPDGSNFTLKIRSTKLEDSAMYFCASSEGGQGYEKLFFGSGTQLSVL.

The V gene is TRBV3-1 (or the pseudogene TRBV3-2), the J gene TRBJ1-6, with 7 bases that match TRBD1. V trimming: 0 bases; J trimming: 10 bases; junction bases outside the gene matches: 9. Germline values: CDR1 LGHDT, CDR2 YNNKEL (reference sequence). The CDR3 loop spans 16 amino acids. The CDR3 is CASSQDWARDRSPLHF. In DNA form, the CDR3 reads TGTGCCAGCAGCCAAGATTGGGCAAGGGACAGATCACCCCTCCACTTT.

The sample holds a few counts of this clone. The chain is built from TRBV9 and TRBJ1-2; D is unresolved. Between the trimmed V and J ends, which lost 0 bases and 4 bases, there was a span of 10 bases. Germline V gene lookup returns CDR1 SGDLS and CDR2 YYNGEE. The CDR3 runs 14 residues. The CDR3 spells CASSVGTDPYGYTF. The CDR3 nucleotides read TGTGCCAGCAGCGTAGGCACAGACCCCTATGGCTACACCTTC.

The V gene is TRBV5-1, the J gene TRBJ2-7, with 8 positions matching TRBD2. Trimming removed 4 bases from V and 4 bases from J; junction bases left unmatched: 13. The CDR3 is 16 amino acids. Germline-derived CDR1 and CDR2 are SGHRS and YFSETQ. The CDR3 DNA reads TGCGCCAGCAGCCTTGGCCTCGGGGGGGCGTTGTACGAGCAGTACTTC. Translated, it gives CASSLGLGGALYEQYF.

The V call is TRBV5-1, the J call TRBJ2-2; D might be TRBD1 (6 bases). From germline, CDR1 is SGHRS and CDR2 YFSETQ. This CDR3 has 15 amino acids. Deletions cut 2 bases from V and 1 base from J, with 9 bases between. CDR3 nucleotide sequence: TGCGCCAGCAGCTTCGGGACACAGAACACCGGGGAGCTGTTTTTT. Protein: CASSFGTQNTGELFF.

The V call is TRBV11-3, the J call TRBJ2-5, with TRBD2 identical over 14 bases. With V trimmed by 2 bases and J by 7 bases, 12 bases remained unmatched. This CDR3 region has 18 residues. CDR1 SGHNT and CDR2 YENEEA come from the germline V gene. The CDR3 reads CASSLSGTSGGPDGTQYF. The CDR3 bases are TGTGCCAGCAGCTTATCCGGGACTAGCGGGGGACCAGACGGGACCCAGTACTTC.

The CDR3 region is CASSQGPYDGYTF. DNA of the CDR3: TGTGCCAGCAGCCAGGGCCCATACGATGGCTACACCTTC. The chain links TRBV14 to TRBJ1-2; no clear D. This CDR3 comprises 13 residues. With 3 bases removed from V and 6 bases from J, the gap between germline ends came to 11 bases. Germline CDR1 and CDR2: SGHDN and FVKESK.